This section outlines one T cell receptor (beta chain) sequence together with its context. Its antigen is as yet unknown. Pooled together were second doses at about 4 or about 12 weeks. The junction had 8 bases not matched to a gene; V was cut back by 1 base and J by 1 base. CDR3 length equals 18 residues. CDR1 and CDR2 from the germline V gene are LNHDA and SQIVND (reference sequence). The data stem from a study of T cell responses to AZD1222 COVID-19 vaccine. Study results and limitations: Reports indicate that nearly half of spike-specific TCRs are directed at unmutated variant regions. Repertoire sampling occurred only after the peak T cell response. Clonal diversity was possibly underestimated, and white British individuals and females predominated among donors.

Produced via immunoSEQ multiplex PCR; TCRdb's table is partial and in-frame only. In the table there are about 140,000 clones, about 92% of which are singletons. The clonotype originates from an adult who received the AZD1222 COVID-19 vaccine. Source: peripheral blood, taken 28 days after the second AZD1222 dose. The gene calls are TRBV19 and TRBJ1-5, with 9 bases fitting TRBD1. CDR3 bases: TGTGCCAGTAGTATAGCCGGGACAGGGAGGTTGAGCAATCAGCCCCAGCATTTT. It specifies CASSIAGTGRLSNQPQHF. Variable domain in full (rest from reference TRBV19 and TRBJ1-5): DGGITQSPKYLFRKEGQNVTLSCEQNLNHDAMYWYRQDPGQGLRLIYYSQIVNDFQKGDIAEGYSVSREKKESFPLTVTSAQKNPTAFYLCASSIAGTGRLSNQPQHFGDGTRLSIL.